This TCR beta chain was profiled in a study of naive and memory T cell subsets. Regarding the study as a whole: There was no ground truth to check naive and memory subset results.

The sample holds a few counts of this clonotype. Its matching antigen is unknown. The CDR3 runs 15 residues. V was cut by 1 base and J by 4 bases, with 11 bases left in between. CDR1 SGHAT and CDR2 FQNNGV come from the germline V gene. The beta constant-region primer was an equimolar mix of two oligonucleotides covering TRBC1 and TRBC2. Ligated cDNA was amplified by four rounds of PCR with nested alpha and beta constant-region primers and SP2. TCRdb independently ran MiXCR on the UMI-ligation and nested PCR reads; one entry per CDR3 protein. Of 120,000 to 150,000 distinct CDR3 sequences in the sample, approximately 15% were seen once.

What was sequenced was naive CD4+ T cells from blood. V is TRBV11-2 and J is TRBJ2-4; maybe TRBD1 (7 bases). The clonotype comes from a human donor in good health. CDR3 coding DNA: TGTGCCAGCAGCTTAGTTGCGGGACAGAAAAACATTCAGTACTTC. The encoded protein is CASSLVAGQKNIQYF.